Described below is a single T cell receptor (beta chain) sequence and its context. TCRdb fed the PCR reads into MiXCR, producing one record per CDR3 protein. This sample yields around 18,000 distinct CDR3 sequences, of which roughly two fifths are seen a single time; around 30% belongs to the top ten. These data belong to a study of tumor-infiltrating lymphocytes in oesophageal squamous cell carcinoma. Sample: esophageal tumor tissue. The receptor comes from a male donor with esophageal squamous cell carcinoma.

CDR3 nucleotides: TGTGCCAGCAGCTTAGTTTGGACGAACTATGGCTACACCTTC. Amino acids: CASSLVWTNYGYTF. The V and J genes are TRBV7-2 and TRBJ1-2; D remains ambiguous. Per the germline V gene, CDR1 is SGHTA and CDR2 is FQGNSA. Between the trimmed V and J ends, which lost 1 base and 2 bases, there was a span of 8 bases. The CDR3 is made up of 14 amino acids.